One and the same sample provided the 15 T cell receptor beta chains below, sequenced in a study of blood T cells in healthy people across ages. A sample-barcoded 5' primer and a J-beta primer mix were used in a second PCR of about 6 to 11 cycles. MiXCR, applied by TCRdb to the 5' RACE reads, yields one record per CDR3 protein. Of about 780,000 distinct CDR3 sequences in the sample, approximately 24% were seen once. This same sample was also taken into another study, of T cells of mothers and their children.

Sequencing was done on a sample of blood. The receptors derive from a boy aged 5 to 17 in good health.

The CDR3 protein is CASSLRRTGGADTQYF. The CDR3 coding sequence is TGTGCCAGCAGCCTACGAAGGACAGGGGGCGCAGATACGCAGTATTTT. J is TRBJ2-3 and V is TRBV7-9, with 11 bases matching TRBD1. V gave up 5 bases and J gave up 4 bases; unmatched junction bases: 8. This CDR3 has 16 residues. CDR1 and CDR2 from the germline V gene are SEHNR and FQNEAQ (reference sequence). Combining the CDR3 with reference TRBV7-9 and TRBJ2-3 gives the whole variable domain DTGVSQNPRHKITKRGQNVTFRCDPISEHNRLYWYRQTLGQGPEFLTYFQNEAQLEKSRLLSDRFSAERPKGSFSTLEIQRTEQGDSAMYLCASSLRRTGGADTQYFGPGTRLTVL.

Only a few counts were recorded for this clonotype. V and J are TRBV9 and TRBJ1-6; tentatively, D is TRBD1 (5 bases). The V gene's germline CDR1 is SGDLS and CDR2 YYNGEE. The ends were cut back, 4 bases at V and 6 bases at J, with 17 bases in the middle. This CDR3 is 16 amino acids long. CDR3 in amino acids: CASSLHAGGGNSPLHF. For the CDR3, the DNA is TGTGCCAGCAGCCTCCATGCGGGGGGTGGTAATTCACCCCTCCACTTT. Filled out from reference TRBV9 and TRBJ1-6, the complete variable domain reads DSGVTQTPKHLITATGQRVTLRCSPRSGDLSVYWYQQSLDQGLQFLIQYYNGEERAKGNILERFSAQQFPDLHSELNLSSLELGDSALYFCASSLHAGGGNSPLHFGNGTRLTVT.

The chain recombines TRBV20-1 with TRBJ2-7; possibly TRBD1 for D (6 bases). The V end lost 6 bases, the J end lost 5 bases, and 17 bases lay between the germline ends. The CDR3 sequence is 13 residues long. Germline assignment: CDR1 DFQATT and CDR2 SNEGSKA (reference sequence). The chain's CDR3 is CSAPFQGSDEQYF. CDR3 coding DNA: TGCAGTGCACCATTCCAGGGGTCGGACGAGCAGTACTTC.

This chain uses TRBV2 with TRBJ1-5, with D unclear. The CDR3 is made up of 15 amino acids. Trimming pared 6 bases from V and 2 bases from J, leaving 14 bases between. Germline V CDR1 and CDR2: SNHLY, FYNNEI. DNA of the CDR3: TGTGCCAGCAGGGCTGGACCGGGTGGCAATCAGCCCCAGCATTTT. This encodes CASRAGPGGNQPQHF.

This clonotype has just a few counts. The chain combines TRBV9 with TRBJ2-5; 8 bases map to TRBD2. CDR3 length: 17 amino acids. Per the germline V gene, CDR1 is SGDLS and CDR2 is YYNGEE. The ends lost 0 bases at V and 5 bases at J; junction bases unmatched: 12. CDR3 amino acids: CASSVAQGSGERETQYF. The CDR3 region has the DNA TGTGCCAGCAGCGTAGCTCAAGGTAGCGGGGAGAGGGAGACCCAGTACTTC.

V usage is TRBV4-1 and J usage is TRBJ2-1; 8 bases map to TRBD2. Per the germline V gene, CDR1 is MGHRA and CDR2 is YSYEKL. V lost 4 bases, J lost 0 bases, and 5 bases stayed unmatched. CDR3 length equals 16 residues. Here the CDR3 reads CASSRRAGVSYNEQFF. CDR3 DNA: TGCGCCAGCAGCCGGAGAGCGGGGGTCTCCTACAATGAGCAGTTCTTC.

The chain links TRBV6-6 to TRBJ1-5, with D possibly matching TRBD1 (5 bases). The CDR3 length is 15 residues. V dropped 2 bases and J dropped 3 bases, with 11 bases sitting between them. Germline CDR1 reads MNHNY; CDR2 reads SVGAGI (reference sequence). The CDR3 bases are TGTGCCAGCAGTTACGCGCAGGGATCCAATCAGCCCCAGCATTTT. This gives the protein CASSYAQGSNQPQHF.

The gene calls are TRBV9 and TRBJ2-1; D gene ambiguous. The CDR3 runs 13 residues. V lost 4 bases and J 4 bases, leaving 9 bases between the germline ends. The germline V gene encodes CDR1 SGDLS and CDR2 YYNGEE. The CDR3: CASSSQTYNEQFF. CDR3 nucleotides: TGTGCCAGCAGCTCCCAGACTTACAATGAGCAGTTCTTC.

This clonotype was recorded a few times. The chain employs TRBV12-3 or TRBV12-4 and TRBJ2-1; 13 bases match TRBD2. The CDR3 is 15 amino acids. V was pared by 6 bases and J by 7 bases, with 6 bases of the junction left unmatched. The CDR3 region is CASRTSGGKRNEQFF. As DNA, the CDR3 is TGTGCCAGCAGGACTAGCGGGGGGAAGAGGAATGAGCAGTTCTTC.

V is TRBV5-6 and J is TRBJ2-3, with D perhaps TRBD1 or TRBD2 (5 bases each). This CDR3 has 16 amino acids. V was clipped by 3 bases and J by 3 bases, with 17 bases between them. CDR1 is SGHDT and CDR2 is YYEEEE in the germline V gene. CDR3 sequence: CASSSTGTTRTDTQYF. The CDR3 DNA sequence: TGTGCCAGCAGCTCAACCGGGACCACGAGGACAGATACGCAGTATTTT.

This clonotype was detected only a few times. The J gene is TRBJ1-2, the V gene TRBV14, with a tentative D call TRBD1 (5 bases). V lost 11 bases and J lost 0, with 13 bases in between. Germline V gives CDR1 SGHDN, CDR2 FVKESK. This CDR3 comprises 13 residues. CDR3 nucleotide sequence: TGTGCCCCCCGGTGCAGGGCTAACTATGGCTACACCTTC. Translation gives CAPRCRANYGYTF.

About this clonotype itself: A much larger clone sits a single nucleotide away, making a read error possible. The rearrangement joins TRBV3-1 to TRBJ2-6; D uncertain. The V and J ends lost 8 bases and 0 bases respectively, with 2 bases between them. This CDR3 spans 12 amino acids. The germline V gene encodes CDR1 LGHDT and CDR2 YNNKEL (reference sequence). Here the CDR3 reads CASRSGANVLTF. CDR3 nucleotide sequence: TGTGCCAGCCGCTCTGGGGCCAACGTCCTGACTTTC.

V and J are TRBV12-3 or TRBV12-4 and TRBJ2-2; TRBD2 matches at 9 bases. J lost 4 bases, V lost 3 bases, and 6 bases had no gene match. There are 16 residues in the CDR3. The CDR3 here is CASSFALAGFTGELFF. The CDR3 region has the DNA TGTGCCAGCAGTTTCGCTCTAGCGGGGTTCACCGGGGAGCTGTTTTTT.

This clonotype came up a few times. The CDR3: CAISDPGTSYEQYF. In nucleotides, the CDR3 is TGTGCCATCAGTGATCCCGGGACTTCCTACGAGCAGTACTTC. The V call is TRBV10-3, the J call TRBJ2-7; TRBD2 might be the D (6 bases). The CDR3 totals 14 residues. Germline CDR1 and CDR2: ENHRY and SYGVKD. Trimming pared 3 bases from V and 1 base from J, leaving 10 bases between.

V gene TRBV6-1 combines with J gene TRBJ1-4; TRBD1 agrees at 9 bases. Germline V lookup: CDR1 MNHNS, CDR2 SASEGT. V lost 5 bases to trimming and J lost 3 bases; unmatched junction nucleotides: 4. The CDR3 loop spans 15 amino acids. CDR3 region: CASSPQGAANEKLFF. CDR3 coding DNA: TGTGCCAGCAGTCCACAGGGGGCGGCTAATGAAAAACTGTTTTTT.